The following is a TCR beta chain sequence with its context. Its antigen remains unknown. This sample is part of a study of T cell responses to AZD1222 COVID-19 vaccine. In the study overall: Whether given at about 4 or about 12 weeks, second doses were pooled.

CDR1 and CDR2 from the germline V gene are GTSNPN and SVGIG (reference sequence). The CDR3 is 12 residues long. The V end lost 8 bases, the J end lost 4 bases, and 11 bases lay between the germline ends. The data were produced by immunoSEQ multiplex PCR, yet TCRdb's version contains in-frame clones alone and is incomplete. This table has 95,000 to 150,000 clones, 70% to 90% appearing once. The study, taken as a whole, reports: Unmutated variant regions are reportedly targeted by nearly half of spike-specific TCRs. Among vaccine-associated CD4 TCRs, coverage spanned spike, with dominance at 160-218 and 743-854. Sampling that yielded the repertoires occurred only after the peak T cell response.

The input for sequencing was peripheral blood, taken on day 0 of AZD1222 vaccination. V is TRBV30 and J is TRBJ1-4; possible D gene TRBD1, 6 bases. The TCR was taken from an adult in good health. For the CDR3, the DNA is TGTGCCGGCAGGGGCCATAATGAAAAACTGTTTTTT. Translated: CAGRGHNEKLFF.